Each of the 18 T cell receptor beta chains below was sequenced from the same sample in a study of CD8 T cells in Susac syndrome. Reverse transcription of roughly 0.5 to 1 ug RNA was carried out with random hexamers. MiXCR, run by TCRdb on the immunoSEQ multiplex PCR reads, gives a single entry per CDR3 protein. The profile shows 150,000 to 180,000 distinct CDR3 sequences, approximately 93% of them singletons. Sequenced sample: CD8+ T cells from PBMCs. The receptors were sampled from a human donor with multiple sclerosis.

This clonotype has only one observation. The chain links TRBV4-2 to TRBJ2-1, with TRBD2 matching 8 bases. The CDR3 is 17 amino acids. Germline CDR1 and CDR2: LGHNA and YNFKEQ. V gave up 4 bases and J gave up 5 bases; unmatched junction bases: 13. The chain's CDR3 is CASSLLTSDSTDNEQFF. CDR3 DNA: TGTGCCAGCAGCCTATTGACTAGCGACTCCACCGACAATGAGCAGTTCTTC.

The chain is built from TRBV30 and TRBJ1-1; D may be TRBD1 (5 bases). V gave up 3 bases and J gave up 3 bases, with 20 bases separating them. The CDR3 contains 16 residues. Germline-derived CDR1 and CDR2 are GTSNPN and SVGIG (reference sequence). The CDR3 loop reads CAWRHLRAGWDTEAFF. CDR3 bases: TGTGCCTGGAGGCATCTGCGGGCAGGGTGGGACACTGAAGCTTTCTTT. The variable domain in full, with the rest retrieved from reference TRBV30 and TRBJ1-1, is SQTIHQWPATLVQPVGSPLSLECTVEGTSNPNLYWYRQAAGRGLQLLFYSVGIGQISSEVPQNLSASRPQDRQFILSSKKLLLSDSGFYLCAWRHLRAGWDTEAFFGQGTRLTVV.

The V and J genes are TRBV7-8 and TRBJ2-1, with a weak D call TRBD1 (6 bases). V was clipped by 6 bases and J by 3 bases, with 15 bases between them. CDR1 and CDR2 from the germline V gene are SGHVS and FQNEAQ. The CDR3 length is 15 residues. CDR3: CASRHNRVSYNEQFF. The CDR3 DNA reads TGTGCCAGCAGGCATAACAGGGTTAGCTACAATGAGCAGTTCTTC.

The chain links TRBV7-9 to TRBJ1-4; weak D call: TRBD1 (6 bases). CDR3 length: 14 residues. The V and J ends lost 5 bases and 0 bases respectively, with 7 bases between them. CDR1 is SEHNR and CDR2 is FQNEAQ in the germline V gene (reference sequence). The CDR3 loop is CASSRTATNEKLFF. The CDR3 region has the DNA TGTGCCAGCAGCAGGACAGCAACTAATGAAAAACTGTTTTTT.

The genes are TRBV28 and TRBJ2-2; D is uncertain. Trimming took off 5 bases at V and 6 bases at J, with 7 bases between the two ends. CDR3 size: 12 residues. The germline CDR1 and CDR2 sequences are MDHEN and SYDVKM. The CDR3 reads CASSPGPGELFF. CDR3 in DNA: TGTGCCAGCAGTCCTGGGCCCGGGGAGCTGTTTTTT. Complete variable domain (other parts from reference TRBV28 and TRBJ2-2): DVKVTQSSRYLVKRTGEKVFLECVQDMDHENMFWYRQDPGLGLRLIYFSYDVKMKEKGDIPEGYSVSREKKERFSLILESASTNQTSMYLCASSPGPGELFFGEGSRLTVL.

The gene calls are TRBV28 and TRBJ1-4; D call uncertain. The CDR3 is 13 residues long. Per the germline V gene, CDR1 is MDHEN and CDR2 is SYDVKM. V shed 3 bases and J shed 3 bases, with 5 bases lying between them. This CDR3 reads CASSLAANEKLFF. The DNA of the CDR3 is TGTGCCAGCAGTTTGGCAGCTAATGAAAAACTGTTTTTT.

This clonotype was recorded only once. The chain employs TRBV28 and TRBJ2-3; D unclear. V was pared by 7 bases and J by 2 bases, with 28 bases between. From germline, CDR1 is MDHEN and CDR2 SYDVKM. The CDR3 contains 19 residues. The CDR3 protein is CASTESPMRPSSNTDTQYF. CDR3 in DNA: TGTGCCAGCACCGAGAGCCCTATGAGGCCGTCTTCTAACACAGATACGCAGTATTTT.

CDR3 in amino acids: CASSQGPGRIYEQYF. In DNA form, the CDR3 reads TGTGCCAGCAGCCAAGGCCCAGGTCGGATCTACGAGCAGTACTTC. This chain connects TRBV9 to TRBJ2-7; D unclear. V lost 4 bases to trimming and J lost 3 bases, with 17 bases between them. The CDR3 extends over 15 amino acids. The germline V gene encodes CDR1 SGDLS and CDR2 YYNGEE.

This clonotype was recorded only once. This sequence joins TRBV20-1 and TRBJ2-5; D is undetermined. Trimming shortened V by 0 bases and J by 2 bases, and 16 bases separated the two germline ends. The CDR3 is 16 amino acids. CDR1 and CDR2 from the germline V gene are DFQATT and SNEGSKA (reference sequence). The CDR3, as DNA: TGCAGTGCTAGAGATCTAGTAGCTTGGGCTCAAGAGACCCAGTACTTC. Its translation: CSARDLVAWAQETQYF.

The rearrangement joins TRBV7-3 to TRBJ2-7, with D perhaps TRBD1 (6 bases). This CDR3 spans 14 amino acids. Germline V lookup: CDR1 SGHTA, CDR2 FQGTGA. Trimming took off 5 bases at V and 3 bases at J, with 14 bases between the two ends. The CDR3 protein is CASSPSGQIYEQYF. CDR3 bases: TGTGCCAGCAGCCCGTCGGGACAAATCTACGAGCAGTACTTC.

The gene calls are TRBV6-2 or TRBV6-3 and TRBJ1-2; the match to TRBD1 covers 7 bases. Germline V gene sequence: CDR1 MNHEY, CDR2 SVGEGT. The V and J ends lost 7 bases and 5 bases, in that order; junction bases with no gene match: 19. The CDR3 is 17 residues long. The CDR3 DNA is TGTGCCAGCAACCCAGGGGCTGAGGTCAACAGGGGATATGGCTACACCTTC. Translating it yields CASNPGAEVNRGYGYTF.

The chain has TRBV29-1 and TRBJ2-7, with D uncertain. In germline, CDR1 is SQVTM, CDR2 ANQGSEA. The CDR3 spans 12 residues. V lost 4 bases, J lost 0 bases, and 7 bases lay in between. CDR3 protein: CSVGRASYEQYF. The CDR3 coding sequence is TGCAGCGTTGGGCGTGCCTCCTACGAGCAGTACTTC.

This chain links TRBV20-1 with TRBJ1-1; 11 bases are shared with TRBD1. This CDR3 is built from 15 residues. Germline CDR1 reads DFQATT; CDR2 reads SNEGSKA (reference sequence). J lost 1 base, V lost 6 bases, and 7 bases had no gene match. The CDR3: CSARDRGLSNTEAFF. CDR3 nucleotides: TGCAGTGCCCGGGACAGGGGGTTGTCGAACACTGAAGCTTTCTTT.

The chain is built from TRBV30 and TRBJ2-7; no clear D. Germline-derived CDR1 and CDR2 are GTSNPN and SVGIG (reference sequence). CDR3 length: 15 residues. The ends were cut back, 4 bases at V and 0 bases at J, with 16 bases in the middle. Here the CDR3 DNA reads TGTGCCTGGACCGTACGTGGCAGTTTCTCCTACGAGCAGTACTTC. Translated: CAWTVRGSFSYEQYF.

J is TRBJ2-5 and V is TRBV25-1; TRBD1 agrees at 8 bases. Germline loops: CDR1 MGHDK, CDR2 SYGVNS. V trimming: 3 bases; J trimming: 5 bases; junction bases outside the gene matches: 5. This CDR3 contains 14 residues. CDR3 amino acids: CASSDRTGWETQYF. The CDR3 DNA follows: TGTGCCAGCAGTGACCGGACAGGGTGGGAGACCCAGTACTTC.

The chain couples TRBV2 to TRBJ2-1; TRBD2 might be the D (5 bases). Germline-derived CDR1 and CDR2 are SNHLY and FYNNEI. The CDR3 contains 15 residues. The V end was cut by 8 bases, the J end by 2 bases, with 16 bases between. CDR3 amino acids: CASGESAFTYNEQFF. DNA of the CDR3: TGTGCCAGCGGGGAGTCGGCATTTACCTACAATGAGCAGTTCTTC.

The CDR3: CASSFRGGTDTQYF. CDR3 DNA sequence: TGTGCCAGCAGTTTTCGGGGGGGAACAGATACGCAGTATTTT. The chain combines TRBV12-3 or TRBV12-4 with TRBJ2-3; 8 bases agree with TRBD2. The CDR3 runs to 14 residues. J was trimmed by 3 bases and V by 3 bases; bases with no gene match: 2.

The chain has TRBV7-9 and TRBJ2-1; D might be TRBD2 (6 bases). CDR3 length equals 15 residues. Germline loops: CDR1 SEHNR, CDR2 FQNEAQ (reference sequence). V shed 1 base and J shed 1 base, with 8 bases lying between them. In DNA, the CDR3 is TGTGCCAGCAGCTTAGTGGGGGGTTCCTACAATGAGCAGTTCTTC. Protein product: CASSLVGGSYNEQFF. The whole variable domain, remainder taken from reference TRBV7-9 and TRBJ2-1, is DTGVSQNPRHKITKRGQNVTFRCDPISEHNRLYWYRQTLGQGPEFLTYFQNEAQLEKSRLLSDRFSAERPKGSFSTLEIQRTEQGDSAMYLCASSLVGGSYNEQFFGPGTRLTVL.